This TCR beta chain comes out of a study of T cells in Graves' hyperthyroidism and ophthalmopathy. Study-wide findings and caveats: From stable hyperthyroidism, ophthalmopathy was set apart by a 13 V-J model.

The ends were cut back, 3 bases at V and 3 bases at J, with 15 bases in the middle. The CDR3 is 15 amino acids. The V gene's germline CDR1 is DFQATT and CDR2 SNEGSKA (reference sequence). Amplification yielded TCR beta CDR3 regions, with RNA transcripts as the source. Using the HTBI primer set, a first-round RT-PCR was run on the TCR CDR3. A single record per CDR3 protein comes from TCRdb applying MiXCR to the multiplex PCR reads. The sample shows hundreds of thousands of distinct CDR3 sequences, over 35% of them seen only once. This clonotype has only a few counts. What it recognizes is unknown. This clonotype originated in a man aged 18 to 30 with Graves' hyperthyroidism. This chain uses TRBV20-1 with TRBJ1-5; D remains unclear. Sequencing was performed on blood. The CDR3 region has the DNA TGCAGTGCTAGTTCTGCTCGACAAGACAATCAGCCCCAGCATTTT. Its protein product is CSASSARQDNQPQHF.